The sequence of this TCR beta chain was determined in a study of T cell responses to AZD1222 COVID-19 vaccine. The table came from immunoSEQ multiplex PCR; TCRdb's copy has only in-frame clones and leaves some out. Of roughly 65,000 clones listed, 80% are singletons. Study results and caveats: After the peak T cell response, and only then, were repertoires sampled. Baseline serology detected seropositivity in only a handful of AZD1222 recipients. Following two doses of AZD1222, Spike-specific TCR breadth and depth rose.

This clone was counted once. Its specificity is not known. Germline V gene data show CDR1 as MGHRA and CDR2 as YSYEKL. The CDR3 covers 13 residues. Trimming stripped 3 bases from V and 2 bases from J, with 6 bases between. The sequence came from an adult in good health. The chain combines TRBV4-1 with TRBJ2-3; D unresolved. The sequencing used peripheral blood, collected on day 0 of AZD1222 vaccination. CDR3 DNA sequence: TGCGCCAGCAGCCACACACCCACAGATACGCAGTATTTT. This encodes CASSHTPTDTQYF.